These T cell receptor beta chains were read from a single sample in a study of T cell changes during pregnancy in multiple sclerosis. Produced via immunoSEQ multiplex PCR; TCRdb's table is partial and in-frame only. The sample yields about 77,000 clones, about 91% seen once. The material sequenced was peripheral blood, taken before pregnancy. These receptors originate from a female donor with multiple sclerosis, enrolled in a pregnancy study. The CDR3 runs from the conserved cysteine through the conserved F or W. Each record gives: clone size, J gene, D gene, V gene, CDR3 DNA, CDR3 protein. A D gene is named only where the DNA matches it firmly. Rows may omit the clone size; those that give it use once, few, many or a size class.

abundance: .
j_gene: TRBJ1-2
d_gene: .
v_gene: TRBV6-6
CDR3nt: TGTGCCAGCAGTAAAAGGGGCGACTATGGCTACACCTTC
CDR3aa: CASSKRGDYGYTF

abundance: .
j_gene: TRBJ2-5
d_gene: TRBD1
v_gene: TRBV27
CDR3nt: TGTGCCAGCAGTTTCGGGACAGGGGGAGGCCAAGAGACCCAGTACTTC
CDR3aa: CASSFGTGGGQETQYF

abundance: many
j_gene: TRBJ1-5
d_gene: TRBD1
v_gene: TRBV19
CDR3nt: TGTGCCAGTAGTGGCCCGACCGGGACAGGGCTCCCCAGGGGCAATCAGCCCCAGCATTTT
CDR3aa: CASSGPTGTGLPRGNQPQHF

abundance: .
j_gene: TRBJ2-5
d_gene: TRBD2
v_gene: TRBV9
CDR3nt: TGTGCCAGCAGCGTAGGACTAGCGGGGGCGTGGGGCCAGTACTTC
CDR3aa: CASSVGLAGAWGQYF

abundance: .
j_gene: TRBJ2-1
d_gene: TRBD2
v_gene: TRBV10-1
CDR3nt: TGCGCCAGCAGTGAGTTCCCGACTAGCGGGGGAGACAATGAGCAGTTCTTC
CDR3aa: CASSEFPTSGGDNEQFF

abundance: .
j_gene: TRBJ1-1
d_gene: TRBD1
v_gene: TRBV2
CDR3nt: TGTGCCAGCGCCGGGACAGGGGGCGCGGACACTGAAGCTTTCTTT
CDR3aa: CASAGTGGADTEAFF

abundance: .
j_gene: TRBJ2-6
d_gene: .
v_gene: TRBV6-4
CDR3nt: TGTGCCAGCAACCCTAGCCAAGAAGCGCACGGGGCCAACGTCCTGACTTTC
CDR3aa: CASNPSQEAHGANVLTF

abundance: .
j_gene: TRBJ2-2
d_gene: TRBD2
v_gene: TRBV4-1
CDR3nt: TGCGCCAGCAGCCTGCGGGAGGTGAAGAGGAACACCGGGGAGCTGTTTTTT
CDR3aa: CASSLREVKRNTGELFF

abundance: .
j_gene: TRBJ1-1
d_gene: .
v_gene: TRBV5-4
CDR3nt: TGTGCCAGCAGCTTACTGTACGACACTGAAGCTTTCTTT
CDR3aa: CASSLLYDTEAFF

abundance: .
j_gene: TRBJ2-1
d_gene: .
v_gene: TRBV7-2
CDR3nt: TGTGCCAGCAGTCCGAGGCCCCAATACAATGAGCAGTTCTTC
CDR3aa: CASSPRPQYNEQFF

abundance: few
j_gene: TRBJ1-1
d_gene: TRBD1
v_gene: TRBV19
CDR3nt: TGTGCCAGTAGCAGACAGGGAGGTGCTGAAGCTTTCTTT
CDR3aa: CASSRQGGAEAFF

abundance: .
j_gene: TRBJ2-3
d_gene: .
v_gene: TRBV18
CDR3nt: TGTGCCAGCTCAACCCTCGGGACTGGAAGCACAGATACGCAGTATTTT
CDR3aa: CASSTLGTGSTDTQYF

abundance: once
j_gene: TRBJ2-1
d_gene: .
v_gene: TRBV7-9
CDR3nt: TGTGCCAGCAGCTTAGGGGAGGGGACACTGGGTGAGCAGTTCTTC
CDR3aa: CASSLGEGTLGEQFF

abundance: .
j_gene: TRBJ1-1
d_gene: .
v_gene: TRBV15
CDR3nt: TGTGCCACCAGCAGAGAAGCGGGGAGGACTGAAGCTTTCTTT
CDR3aa: CATSREAGRTEAFF

abundance: .
j_gene: TRBJ2-7
d_gene: .
v_gene: TRBV28
CDR3nt: TGTGCCAGCAGCTTCCGGGGGTTCTCCTACGAGCAGTACTTC
CDR3aa: CASSFRGFSYEQYF

abundance: .
j_gene: TRBJ1-2
d_gene: .
v_gene: TRBV2
CDR3nt: TGTGCCAGCAAGGCAGGAAATAATCATGGCTACACCTTC
CDR3aa: CASKAGNNHGYTF

abundance: .
j_gene: TRBJ1-3
d_gene: .
v_gene: TRBV4-3
CDR3nt: TGCGCCAGCAGCCAAGGGCGGGCATCCTCTGGAAACACCATATATTTT
CDR3aa: CASSQGRASSGNTIYF

abundance: .
j_gene: TRBJ2-4
d_gene: .
v_gene: TRBV5-6
CDR3nt: TGTGCCAGCAGCTTGGGGACAACTAATGTAGCCAAAAACATTCAGTACTTC
CDR3aa: CASSLGTTNVAKNIQYF

abundance: .
j_gene: TRBJ1-2
d_gene: .
v_gene: TRBV19
CDR3nt: TGTGCCAGTAGTATCGAGGGTTACGGCTATGGCTACACCTTC
CDR3aa: CASSIEGYGYGYTF

abundance: .
j_gene: TRBJ2-7
d_gene: .
v_gene: TRBV11-2
CDR3nt: TGTGCCAGCAGCTTAACTCCTTACGAGCAGTACTTC
CDR3aa: CASSLTPYEQYF

abundance: once
j_gene: TRBJ2-6
d_gene: .
v_gene: TRBV10-3
CDR3nt: TGTGCCATCAGTGCGGGGAGCGGGGCCAACGTCCTGACTTTC
CDR3aa: CAISAGSGANVLTF

abundance: .
j_gene: TRBJ2-3
d_gene: TRBD2
v_gene: TRBV10-1
CDR3nt: TGCGCCAGCTGCGCGGGGGGGGACACAGATACGCAGTATTTT
CDR3aa: CASCAGGDTDTQYF

abundance: once
j_gene: TRBJ1-2
d_gene: .
v_gene: TRBV4-3
CDR3nt: TGCGCCAGCAGCCAGTACACAGGGTACGACTATGGCTACACCTTC
CDR3aa: CASSQYTGYDYGYTF

abundance: .
j_gene: TRBJ1-1
d_gene: TRBD1
v_gene: TRBV11-2
CDR3nt: TGTGCCAGCAGCTCCTGGCCTGGGACAGTAGGCACTGAAGCTTTCTTT
CDR3aa: CASSSWPGTVGTEAFF

abundance: .
j_gene: TRBJ2-4
d_gene: .
v_gene: TRBV6-1
CDR3nt: TGTGCCAGCAGTGTAGGAGGTTTAGCCAAAAACATTCAGTACTTC
CDR3aa: CASSVGGLAKNIQYF

abundance: .
j_gene: TRBJ2-7
d_gene: TRBD2
v_gene: TRBV11-2
CDR3nt: TGTGCCAGCAGCTTTAGCGGGGGATCCTACGAGCAGTACTTC
CDR3aa: CASSFSGGSYEQYF

abundance: .
j_gene: TRBJ1-6
d_gene: .
v_gene: TRBV9
CDR3nt: TGTGCCAGCAGCGGGACAGTCTATAATTCACCCCTCCACTTT
CDR3aa: CASSGTVYNSPLHF